These 25 T cell receptor beta chains came from one sample sequenced in a study of cytotoxic CD8 clonotypes in ibrutinib-treated CLL. This table comes from immunoSEQ multiplex PCR, and its TCRdb copy is limited to in-frame clones, with some not included. The sample lists about 300,000 clones; around 77% were seen once. The sample was PBMCs, taken at disease progression, from a patient treated with ibrutinib. Receptor source: a human donor with chronic lymphocytic leukemia.

The chain links TRBV6-6 to TRBJ1-5; D call uncertain. Germline values: CDR1 MNHNY, CDR2 SVGAGI (reference sequence). V gave up 7 bases and J gave up 3 bases, with 16 bases separating them. This CDR3 is built from 15 residues. The CDR3, as DNA: TGTGCCAGCACCCTCCACGGTCGGTTCAATCAGCCCCAGCATTTT. It translates to CASTLHGRFNQPQHF.

A few counts support this clone. The chain uses TRBV7-2 and TRBJ1-2; 8 nucleotides match TRBD1. This CDR3 contains 14 residues. CDR1 is SGHTA, CDR2 FQGNSA, per germline. Losses at the gene ends were 5 bases for V and 7 bases for J; bases not matched to a gene: 9. This CDR3 reads CASSLGQGFFGYTF. The CDR3 DNA reads as TGTGCCAGCAGCCTCGGACAGGGCTTCTTTGGCTACACCTTC.

The chain recombines TRBV9 with TRBJ1-2; D not resolved. The V gene lost 0 bases and the J gene lost 8 bases, with 11 bases spanning the gap. CDR3 length: 13 residues. Germline assignment: CDR1 SGDLS and CDR2 YYNGEE. The CDR3 loop reads CASSVGALRGYTF. The CDR3 nucleotides read TGTGCCAGCAGCGTAGGGGCGCTGCGGGGCTACACCTTC.

The rearrangement joins TRBV7-8 to TRBJ2-7; D gene unclear. The germline V gene has CDR1 SGHVS and CDR2 FQNEAQ. CDR3 length: 13 amino acids. V dropped 5 bases and J dropped 4 bases, with 12 bases sitting between them. DNA of the CDR3: TGTGCCAGCAGCCCCCCTTTCGGGTACGAGCAGTACTTC. Encoded protein: CASSPPFGYEQYF.

A single count supports this clone. The chain employs TRBV29-1 and TRBJ2-6; D may be TRBD1 (5 bases). In germline, CDR1 is SQVTM, CDR2 ANQGSEA. The length of the CDR3 is 14 residues. Trimming left V 2 bases short and J 2 bases short, with 7 bases between. CDR3: CSVELGAGANVLTF. The CDR3 DNA is TGCAGCGTTGAATTAGGGGCTGGGGCCAACGTCCTGACTTTC.

This chain connects TRBV5-4 to TRBJ1-1; no definite D call. V was trimmed by 5 bases and J by 6 bases, leaving 11 bases between them. Germline lookup yields CDR1 SGHNT and CDR2 YYREEE (reference sequence). This CDR3 contains 12 residues. CDR3 coding DNA: TGTGCCAGCAGGTCTGCAGGATCTGAAGCTTTCTTT. It is translated as CASRSAGSEAFF. The complete variable domain, with remaining parts taken from reference TRBV5-4 and TRBJ1-1, reads ETGVTQSPTHLIKTRGQQVTLRCSSQSGHNTVSWYQQALGQGPQFIFQYYREEENGRGNFPPRFSGLQFPNYSSELNVNALELDDSALYLCASRSAGSEAFFGQGTRLTVV.

In nucleotides, the CDR3 is TGTGCCAGCAGCACCGGACTAGCGCCATACAATGAGCAGTTCTTC. This gives the protein CASSTGLAPYNEQFF. The chain recombines TRBV9 with TRBJ2-1; 9 nucleotides match TRBD2. The CDR3 has 15 amino acids. Trimming took 4 bases from V and 4 from J; bases not matched to a gene: 6. CDR1 SGDLS and CDR2 YYNGEE come from the germline V gene. The complete variable domain, with remaining parts taken from reference TRBV9 and TRBJ2-1, reads DSGVTQTPKHLITATGQRVTLRCSPRSGDLSVYWYQQSLDQGLQFLIQYYNGEERAKGNILERFSAQQFPDLHSELNLSSLELGDSALYFCASSTGLAPYNEQFFGPGTRLTVL.

V and J are TRBV5-1 and TRBJ1-2; perhaps TRBD1 as D (5 bases). Germline V gene lookup returns CDR1 SGHRS and CDR2 YFSETQ. V lost 4 bases and J lost 8, with 15 bases in between. The CDR3 covers 13 residues. This chain's CDR3 is CASSMGPARGYTF. Here the CDR3 DNA reads TGCGCCAGCAGCATGGGACCCGCCAGGGGCTACACCTTC. The full variable domain, in which reference TRBV5-1 and TRBJ1-2 provide the parts outside the CDR3, is KAGVTQTPRYLIKTRGQQVTLSCSPISGHRSVSWYQQTPGQGLQFLFEYFSETQRNKGNFPGRFSGRQFSNSRSEMNVSTLELGDSALYLCASSMGPARGYTFGSGTRLTVV.

The chain has TRBV5-1 and TRBJ2-2; the D gene is possibly TRBD2 (6 bases). The CDR3 contains 15 residues. Germline CDR1 is SGHRS and CDR2 is YFSETQ. The ends were cut back, 3 bases at V and 0 bases at J, with 9 bases in the middle. The CDR3 coding sequence is TGCGCCAGCAGCTCCGGGACTTCGAACACCGGGGAGCTGTTTTTT. Translation gives CASSSGTSNTGELFF. Full variable domain (missing parts from reference TRBV5-1 and TRBJ2-2): KAGVTQTPRYLIKTRGQQVTLSCSPISGHRSVSWYQQTPGQGLQFLFEYFSETQRNKGNFPGRFSGRQFSNSRSEMNVSTLELGDSALYLCASSSGTSNTGELFFGEGSRLTVL.

As for this clone: The sample carries other DNA sequences with the same CDR3. This sequence joins TRBV5-1 and TRBJ2-3; D not certain. With 0 bases removed from V and 0 bases from J, the gap between germline ends came to 5 bases. Germline assignment: CDR1 SGHRS and CDR2 YFSETQ. CDR3 length: 14 amino acids. Here the CDR3 DNA reads TGCGCCAGCAGCTTGGGCGCTAGCACAGATACGCAGTATTTT. It is translated as CASSLGASTDTQYF.

This clone was recorded only once. The chain employs TRBV4-1 and TRBJ2-5, with D tentatively TRBD1 or TRBD2 (5 bases each). V lost 1 base and J lost 4, with 13 bases in between. Per germline, CDR1 MGHRA and CDR2 YSYEKL. The CDR3 spans 15 residues. CDR3 residues: CASSQAGRWGETQYF. The CDR3 DNA reads as TGCGCCAGCAGCCAAGCGGGACGGTGGGGAGAGACCCAGTACTTC.

The chain couples TRBV28 to TRBJ2-7; D perhaps matches TRBD2 (5 bases). Trimming took off 5 bases at V and 5 bases at J, with 10 bases between the two ends. Germline CDR1 and CDR2: MDHEN and SYDVKM. This CDR3 has 12 amino acids. The CDR3 sequence: CASSEGINEQYF. The CDR3 nucleotides read TGTGCCAGCAGTGAGGGAATAAACGAGCAGTACTTC.

The table lists this clone with a few counts. The chain has TRBV5-1 and TRBJ1-4; possibly TRBD1 for D (5 bases). Trimming took off 0 bases at V and 2 bases at J, with 8 bases between the two ends. This CDR3 spans 15 amino acids. Germline values: CDR1 SGHRS, CDR2 YFSETQ. CDR3: CASSLGGVTNEKLFF. The CDR3 DNA sequence: TGCGCCAGCAGCTTGGGGGGCGTGACTAATGAAAAACTGTTTTTT.

The rearrangement uses TRBV4-1 and TRBJ2-6, with D perhaps matching TRBD1 (6 bases). The V gene lost 3 bases and the J gene lost 0 bases, with 9 bases spanning the gap. CDR1 and CDR2 from the germline V gene are MGHRA and YSYEKL. The CDR3 runs to 16 residues. CDR3 sequence (DNA): TGCGCCAGCAGCCATGAACAGGGCTCTGGGGCCAACGTCCTGACTTTC. Translation gives CASSHEQGSGANVLTF.

The chain employs TRBV5-3 and TRBJ2-7, with 10 bases that match TRBD1. TRBV5-3 is known as an ORF, though its function is uncertain. The V segment lost 4 bases and the J segment 0 bases; nucleotides outside the gene matches: 13. There are 18 residues in the CDR3. The CDR3 nucleotides read TGTGCCAGAAGCCCCATCCATCCCGGGACAGGGGTCTCCTACGAGCAGTACTTC. Its protein is CARSPIHPGTGVSYEQYF.

The gene calls are TRBV7-6 and TRBJ2-7; no definite D call. Germline values: CDR1 SGHVS, CDR2 FNYEAQ. The CDR3 spans 13 residues. V dropped 5 bases and J dropped 0 bases, with 8 bases sitting between them. CDR3: CASSATHSYEQYF. The CDR3 DNA reads as TGTGCCAGCAGCGCCACCCACTCCTACGAGCAGTACTTC.

The gene calls are TRBV19 and TRBJ2-5; no definite D call. The CDR3 consists of 13 residues. Trimming cost V 2 bases and J 1 base, with 5 bases left between them. Per the germline V gene, CDR1 is LNHDA and CDR2 is SQIVND (reference sequence). The CDR3 DNA sequence: TGTGCCAGTAGTATACACCTCCAAGAGACCCAGTACTTC. It encodes CASSIHLQETQYF.

V gene TRBV4-1 combines with J gene TRBJ1-1, with D possibly TRBD1 on 6 matching bases. The V gene lost 4 bases and the J gene lost 3 bases, with 12 bases spanning the gap. Per the germline V gene, CDR1 is MGHRA and CDR2 is YSYEKL. The CDR3 has 14 residues. The CDR3 loop is CASSPIQGDTEAFF. In nucleotides, the CDR3 is TGCGCCAGCAGCCCGATACAGGGTGACACTGAAGCTTTCTTT.

The genes are TRBV29-1 and TRBJ2-7; TRBD2 agrees at 7 bases. V was pared by 6 bases and J by 3 bases, with 11 bases of the junction left unmatched. Per germline, CDR1 SQVTM and CDR2 ANQGSEA. This CDR3 has 14 amino acids. CDR3 sequence: CSVGGASGHYEQYF. The CDR3, as DNA: TGCAGCGTCGGAGGGGCTAGCGGACACTACGAGCAGTACTTC.

This clone was found a few times. This chain's CDR3 is CASSPRDGTAQYF. In nucleotides, the CDR3 is TGTGCCAGCAGCCCCCGCGACGGGACAGCGCAGTATTTT. The chain couples TRBV9 to TRBJ2-3; 7 nucleotides match TRBD1. With V trimmed by 4 bases and J by 10 bases, 9 bases remained unmatched. From germline, CDR1 is SGDLS and CDR2 YYNGEE. The CDR3 consists of 13 residues.

The V call is TRBV11-2, the J call TRBJ1-1; 7 bases map to TRBD1. Per germline, CDR1 SGHAT and CDR2 FQNNGV. CDR3 size: 15 residues. With V trimmed by 3 bases and J by 2 bases, 6 bases remained unmatched. The CDR3 reads CASSFQTGTNTEAFF. DNA for the CDR3: TGTGCCAGCAGCTTCCAGACAGGGACAAACACTGAAGCTTTCTTT. The full variable domain, completed using reference TRBV11-2 and TRBJ1-1, is EAGVAQSPRYKIIEKRQSVAFWCNPISGHATLYWYQQILGQGPKLLIQFQNNGVVDDSQLPKDRFSAERLKGVDSTLKIQPAKLEDSAVYLCASSFQTGTNTEAFFGQGTRLTVV.

The rearrangement links TRBV18 to TRBJ2-2; 10 positions match TRBD2. The CDR3 is 16 residues long. Germline CDR1 is KGHSH and CDR2 is LQKENI. V dropped 4 bases and J dropped 2; count of bases not matched to a gene: 4. The CDR3 sequence is CASSQLAGANTGELFF. Here the CDR3 DNA reads TGTGCCAGCTCACAGCTAGCGGGGGCCAACACCGGGGAGCTGTTTTTT.

The CDR3 DNA is TGTGCCAGCAGTCCTTTTAGCGGGGGGGCCAAAGAGACCCAGTACTTC. Protein product: CASSPFSGGAKETQYF. The chain couples TRBV7-8 to TRBJ2-5, with TRBD2 identical over 11 bases. The CDR3 totals 16 residues. V was pared by 6 bases and J by 3 bases, with 9 bases of the junction left unmatched. Germline V lookup: CDR1 SGHVS, CDR2 FQNEAQ.

CDR3 nucleotides: TGTGCCAGCAGCCAAGAGAGTAGTCCGTGGGGCTACACCTTC. The encoded protein is CASSQESSPWGYTF. J is TRBJ1-2 and V is TRBV4-2; D call uncertain. CDR1 and CDR2 (germline): LGHNA, YNFKEQ. The CDR3 has 14 residues. V was cut by 0 bases and J by 8 bases, with 13 bases left in between.

In this sample, this clone turned up a few times. The rearrangement uses TRBV10-3 and TRBJ2-5; D gene unclear. Trimming left V 8 bases short and J 5 bases short, with 21 bases between. CDR1 and CDR2 from the germline V gene are ENHRY and SYGVKD. The CDR3 has 15 residues. The CDR3, as DNA: TGTGCCATCGCCCCAGGACCCGGCGTTCAGGAGACCCAGTACTTC. Translating gives CAIAPGPGVQETQYF.